Following are 2 T cell receptor beta chains from one sample sequenced in a study of T cell changes during pregnancy in multiple sclerosis. Only in-frame clones appear in the TCRdb table, and some are missing; sequencing was by immunoSEQ multiplex PCR. The table records about 36,000 clones, 90% to 95% of them present only once. The material was CD4+ T cells from peripheral blood mononuclear cells, obtained in the third trimester of pregnancy. The receptors were gathered from a female donor in good health, enrolled as a control in a pregnancy study.

J is TRBJ2-1 and V is TRBV5-6, with 7 bases matching TRBD1. Germline CDR1 SGHDT, CDR2 YYEEEE. Germline trimming cut 3 bases from V and 7 bases from J; bases unmatched to any gene: 10. The CDR3 loop spans 15 amino acids. CDR3 bases: TGTGCCAGCAGCTCGACAGGGAGAACGGATAATGAGCAGTTCTTC. Its protein is CASSSTGRTDNEQFF.

The chain couples TRBV5-6 to TRBJ2-1; 8 bases align to TRBD2. Germline CDR1 SGHDT, CDR2 YYEEEE. This CDR3 has 14 amino acids. The V segment lost 4 bases and the J segment 5 bases; nucleotides outside the gene matches: 5. DNA for the CDR3: TGTGCCAGCAGCCTCGGACTAGCCAACAATGAGCAGTTCTTC. Translating it yields CASSLGLANNEQFF.